This T cell receptor (beta chain) appears in the sequencing data of a study of technical replicates of blood from a handful of donors. Sequenced by immunoSEQ multiplex PCR; TCRdb stores in-frame clones only, minus some. The data contain about 56,000 clones, about 95% of them singletons. Germline CDR1 LNHDA, CDR2 SQIVND (reference sequence). The CDR3 is made up of 13 amino acids. The V and J ends lost 4 bases and 2 bases respectively, with 9 bases between them. The sequence derives from a human donor in good health. Some clones in this sample may be carry-over from other donors' samples. This chain links TRBV19 with TRBJ2-7, with D possibly TRBD2 on 6 matching bases. Specimen: PBMCs. The CDR3 loop reads CASSTAGPYEQYF. The CDR3 DNA is TGTGCCAGTAGTACGGCGGGACCCTACGAGCAGTACTTC. The entire variable domain, with the rest obtained from reference TRBV19 and TRBJ2-7, is as follows: DGGITQSPKYLFRKEGQNVTLSCEQNLNHDAMYWYRQDPGQGLRLIYYSQIVNDFQKGDIAEGYSVSREKKESFPLTVTSAQKNPTAFYLCASSTAGPYEQYFGPGTRLTVT.